This is a list of T cell receptor beta chains from one sample in a study of OX40 agonist ivuxolimab in advanced cancers. TCRdb keeps only in-frame clones here, not all; method: immunoSEQ multiplex PCR. The sample has about 100,000 clones, approximately 90% seen once. The sample was CD4+ or CD8+ T cells sorted from blood, taken in a trial of the OX40 agonist ivuxolimab. These receptors all stem from an adult with an advanced solid tumor such as melanoma, head and neck, liver or kidney cancer. Both conserved end residues are part of each CDR3. Fields, in order: CDR3 protein, V gene, J gene.

CASSIDRGRGNNGYTF	TRBV19	TRBJ1-2
CATSRDLEGLGKETQYF	TRBV15	TRBJ2-5
CASSYHRGQGVKDQPQHF	TRBV28	TRBJ1-5
CASSPIRRETQYF	TRBV18	TRBJ2-5
CASSLVGYTDTQYF	TRBV5-4	TRBJ2-3
CASSISFRRRETQYF	TRBV19	TRBJ2-5
CASRTQSGDTDTQYF	TRBV6-5	TRBJ2-3
CASSLGQVDQPQHF	TRBV7-9	TRBJ1-5
CASSQGLAGPNTGELFF	TRBV7-8	TRBJ2-2
CATSRAQVSYNEQFF	TRBV15	TRBJ2-1
CASSTLASTDTQYF	TRBV19	TRBJ2-3
CASRLTSGSYNEQFF	TRBV4-2	TRBJ2-1
CASSLGGAETQYF	TRBV28	TRBJ2-5
CASEGTGQTGELFF	TRBV2	TRBJ2-2
CASSLWTSGRNEQFF	TRBV5-8	TRBJ2-1
CASSPPDRGLYNEQFF	TRBV18	TRBJ2-1
CASSSHVAGVGSNEQFF	TRBV5-6	TRBJ2-1
CASSPPSGGYTF	TRBV18	TRBJ1-2
CSVPEDGSNQPQHF	TRBV29-1	TRBJ1-5
CASSLTPETSGRYNEQFF	TRBV11-3	TRBJ2-1
CASSPHSGRTDTQYF	TRBV7-2	TRBJ2-3
CASKPRTGVNEQFF	TRBV2	TRBJ2-1
CASSFGGSDTQYF	TRBV7-2	TRBJ2-3
CASSLTAGGYTF	TRBV28	TRBJ1-2
CASSSGTGGVTGELFF	TRBV7-2	TRBJ2-2
CASSEYAGSEQYF	TRBV25-1	TRBJ2-7
CASSAGGGQFF	TRBV6-5	TRBJ2-1
CASSPASDRALDTEAFF	TRBV18	TRBJ1-1
CASSIRTGGFEAFF	TRBV19	TRBJ1-1
CASSRLGEGNTEAFF	TRBV4-1	TRBJ1-1
CASSAGPYSNQPQHF	TRBV2	TRBJ1-5
CASSPRQGTDTQYF	TRBV18	TRBJ2-3
CASSSLGHEQYF	TRBV7-2	TRBJ2-7
CASSWGAGTSYNEQFF	TRBV7-8	TRBJ2-1
CASSIGGYYGYTF	TRBV28	TRBJ1-2
CASSLVAGVGTGELFF	TRBV9	TRBJ2-2
CASSQVGRMETQYF	TRBV4-1	TRBJ2-5
CASSLVQTGQETQYF	TRBV18	TRBJ2-5
CASSHRDRLTDTQYF	TRBV5-5	TRBJ2-3
CASRYWTGNQPQHF	TRBV5-1	TRBJ1-5
CASSPTSPEYNEQFF	TRBV10-2	TRBJ2-1
CAWSVGGSGHEQFF	TRBV30	TRBJ2-1
CAWSRDRGPQVTF	TRBV30	TRBJ1-2
CASSLQGSVAKNIQYF	TRBV18	TRBJ2-4
CASSQVGQGRSGNTIYF	TRBV4-1	TRBJ1-3
CASGLELQGYPQHF	TRBV12-5	TRBJ1-5